This T cell receptor beta chain comes out of a study of cytomegalovirus exposure and HLA in healthy donors. Overall study results and limits: Judged likely to be a sequencing artifact was a cluster of highly shared sequence variants. Cytomegalovirus association was listed for 164 TCR beta chains.

Worth noting for this clone: Its specificity is not known.

The PCR was carried out with 60 Vbeta primers and 13 Jbeta primers. The protocol was immunoSEQ multiplex PCR, while the TCRdb copy is restricted to in-frame clones and leaves out a portion. This sample has around 130,000 clones; approximately 80% occur once, and the top ten carry roughly 2.4%. Sequencing was done on a sample of PBMCs. This sequence was found in a woman aged 40 to 49 in good health and CMV-seronegative.

The CDR3 region has the DNA TGTGCCAGCAGCCCAACTAGCGGGAGAGTTTCCTACGAGCAGTACTTC. This codes for CASSPTSGRVSYEQYF. The chain joins TRBV7-9 to TRBJ2-7, with 11 bases matching TRBD2. CDR3 length: 16 residues. J lost 1 base, V lost 5 bases, and 7 bases had no gene match. Germline CDR1 is SEHNR and CDR2 is FQNEAQ (reference sequence).